These 32 T cell receptor beta chains came from one sample sequenced in a study of cytotoxic CD8 clonotypes in ibrutinib-treated CLL. Generated by immunoSEQ multiplex PCR, the TCRdb table keeps only in-frame clones and is missing some. Among 150,000 or so clones listed, 60% to 85% were seen once. Source: PBMCs, taken after 12 months of ibrutinib treatment. The receptor set was obtained from a human donor with chronic lymphocytic leukemia.

This clone was seen more than once but under ten times. The gene calls are TRBV28 and TRBJ1-6, with 7 bases fitting TRBD1. Germline V gene sequence: CDR1 MDHEN, CDR2 SYDVKM. V dropped 4 bases and J dropped 7; count of bases not matched to a gene: 4. The length of the CDR3 is 14 residues. For the CDR3, the DNA is TGTGCCAGCAGTTCCGGGACAGAGAATTCACCCCTCCACTTT. It encodes CASSSGTENSPLHF.

V is TRBV28 and J is TRBJ2-7, with 10 bases identical to TRBD2. Germline CDR1 MDHEN, CDR2 SYDVKM. J lost 6 bases, V lost 7 bases, and 3 bases had no gene match. The CDR3 is 12 amino acids. The CDR3 DNA reads as TGTGCCAGCACCCTAGCGGGAGCCGAGCAGTACTTC. The encoded protein is CASTLAGAEQYF.

The chain recombines TRBV27 with TRBJ2-7; perhaps TRBD2 as D (5 bases). Trimming left V 3 bases short and J 3 bases short, with 9 bases between. The CDR3 is made up of 13 amino acids. The V gene's germline CDR1 is MNHEY and CDR2 SMNVEV (reference sequence). CDR3 in amino acids: CASSFRGGYEQYF. CDR3 bases: TGTGCCAGCAGTTTTCGCGGAGGCTACGAGCAGTACTTC.

V usage is TRBV27 and J usage is TRBJ2-3; 10 bases agree with TRBD2. The trim removed 5 bases at V and 1 base at J, leaving 3 bases unmatched. CDR1 and CDR2 (germline): MNHEY, SMNVEV (reference sequence). CDR3 length: 15 amino acids. CDR3 sequence (DNA): TGTGCCAGCAGTATGGGGACTAGCGGCACAGATACGCAGTATTTT. It yields the protein CASSMGTSGTDTQYF.

V and J are TRBV9 and TRBJ2-3; perhaps TRBD2 as D (6 bases). The ends were cut back, 2 bases at V and 5 bases at J, with 12 bases in the middle. The CDR3 is 14 amino acids. Germline lookup yields CDR1 SGDLS and CDR2 YYNGEE. The CDR3 spells CASSVLLAGDTQYF. DNA of the CDR3: TGTGCCAGCAGCGTTTTACTAGCCGGAGATACGCAGTATTTT.

This clone came up once. This CDR3 reads CAISESGRAGETQYF. CDR3 nucleotides: TGTGCCATCAGTGAGTCAGGCAGGGCCGGAGAGACCCAGTACTTC. The chain links TRBV10-3 to TRBJ2-5, with a tentative D call TRBD1 (5 bases). Looked up from germline, CDR1 is ENHRY and CDR2 is SYGVKD. This CDR3 has 15 residues. V lost 0 bases and J 4 bases, leaving 12 bases between the germline ends.

V gene TRBV9 combines with J gene TRBJ1-5, with no clear D. V gave up 5 bases and J gave up 0 bases, with 9 bases separating them. CDR3 size: 14 residues. Germline lookup yields CDR1 SGDLS and CDR2 YYNGEE. The CDR3 sequence: CASSAHYSNQPQHF. Here the CDR3 DNA reads TGTGCCAGCAGTGCACACTATAGCAATCAGCCCCAGCATTTT.

This chain joins TRBV14 and TRBJ1-3; no reliable D call. Trimming pared 4 bases from V and 9 bases from J, leaving 16 bases between. Germline-derived CDR1 and CDR2 are SGHDN and FVKESK. There are 14 residues in the CDR3. CDR3 DNA: TGTGCCAGCAGCCCCCCGAACAGATCCCCCACCATATATTTT. Translated, it gives CASSPPNRSPTIYF.

The gene calls are TRBV2 and TRBJ2-1; 9 bases are shared with TRBD1. Germline-derived CDR1 and CDR2 are SNHLY and FYNNEI. This CDR3 comprises 15 residues. Trimming took 2 bases from V and 5 from J; bases not matched to a gene: 4. CDR3 residues: CASSERGQGNNEQFF. The CDR3 DNA follows: TGTGCCAGCAGTGAACGGGGACAGGGTAACAATGAGCAGTTCTTC.

The chain combines TRBV7-9 with TRBJ2-1; D ambiguous. The CDR3 totals 14 residues. The ends were cut back, 5 bases at V and 2 bases at J, with 10 bases in the middle. Germline CDR1 reads SEHNR; CDR2 reads FQNEAQ (reference sequence). CDR3 nucleotide sequence: TGTGCCAGCAGCAGATCGGTAGCCTACAATGAGCAGTTCTTC. This codes for CASSRSVAYNEQFF.

The rearrangement joins TRBV4-3 to TRBJ2-3, with D possibly being TRBD2 (6 bases). This CDR3 is built from 17 residues. Trimming stripped 0 bases from V and 2 bases from J, with 15 bases between. The germline gives CDR1 LGHNA, CDR2 YSLEER. The CDR3 bases are TGCGCCAGCAGCCAAGATCAGGCGGGAAGGACCACAGATACGCAGTATTTT. Encoded protein: CASSQDQAGRTTDTQYF.

The chain combines TRBV6-5 with TRBJ1-4, with a tentative D call TRBD1 (6 bases). This CDR3 has 15 amino acids. Germline CDR1 reads MNHEY; CDR2 reads SVGAGI. The germline V and J ends were trimmed by 10 bases and 4 bases, with 19 bases remaining between them. This CDR3 reads CATRTGRGINEKLFF. CDR3 nucleotides: TGTGCCACCCGAACAGGGCGGGGGATTAATGAAAAACTGTTTTTT.

The genes are TRBV19 and TRBJ1-2, with D uncertain. Germline CDR1 is LNHDA and CDR2 is SQIVND (reference sequence). The CDR3 length is 12 residues. V was shortened by 6 bases and J by 8 bases, with 13 bases between the two germline ends. CDR3 sequence: CASRGRAPGYTF. The CDR3 DNA is TGTGCCAGTAGAGGACGGGCCCCCGGCTACACCTTC.

The chain recombines TRBV11-3 with TRBJ2-5, with D unclear. Trimming shortened V by 2 bases and J by 5 bases, and 18 bases separated the two germline ends. This CDR3 comprises 16 residues. Germline V gene data show CDR1 as SGHNT and CDR2 as YENEEA. CDR3 amino acids: CASSLRSDFYRETQYF. As DNA, the CDR3 is TGTGCCAGCAGCTTAAGGTCGGATTTTTACCGGGAGACCCAGTACTTC. The full variable domain, completed using reference TRBV11-3 and TRBJ2-5, is EAGVVQSPRYKIIEKKQPVAFWCNPISGHNTLYWYLQNLGQGPELLIRYENEEAVDDSQLPKDRFSAERLKGVDSTLKIQPAELGDSAVYLCASSLRSDFYRETQYFGPGTRLLVL.

The table lists this clone with a few counts. The CDR3 sequence: CSVGVENTEAFF. The CDR3 DNA is TGCAGCGTTGGGGTGGAGAACACTGAAGCTTTCTTT. The chain joins TRBV29-1 to TRBJ1-1; D gene uncertain. The CDR3 runs to 12 residues. Germline CDR1 SQVTM, CDR2 ANQGSEA. The ends were cut back, 4 bases at V and 1 base at J, with 7 bases in the middle.

The rearrangement links TRBV7-2 to TRBJ2-7, with 9 bases that match TRBD2. From germline, CDR1 is SGHTA and CDR2 FQGNSA. V was pared by 3 bases and J by 4 bases, with 4 bases of the junction left unmatched. The CDR3 is 14 residues long. This chain's CDR3 is CASSLWREGYEQYF. CDR3 nucleotides: TGTGCCAGCAGCTTGTGGCGGGAGGGGTACGAGCAGTACTTC.

This chain connects TRBV5-1 to TRBJ1-2; D remains ambiguous. This CDR3 has 14 amino acids. The ends were cut back, 5 bases at V and 3 bases at J, with 14 bases in the middle. Looked up from germline, CDR1 is SGHRS and CDR2 is YFSETQ. Here the CDR3 reads CASSPGLADYGYTF. In DNA, the CDR3 is TGCGCCAGCAGTCCCGGGTTGGCGGACTATGGCTACACCTTC.

The V and J genes are TRBV6-5 and TRBJ2-7; a possible D gene is TRBD1 (6 bases). Germline loops: CDR1 MNHEY, CDR2 SVGAGI. V lost 5 bases to trimming and J lost 0 bases, with 11 bases between them. The CDR3 length is 14 residues. The CDR3 DNA sequence: TGTGCCAGCAGTCTACAGGGAAACTCCTACGAGCAGTACTTC. Its protein is CASSLQGNSYEQYF.

In its sample, this clone was seen a few times. The CDR3 nucleotides read TGTGCCAGCAGTACACAGGCTTCCTATGGCTACACCTTC. Protein: CASSTQASYGYTF. This sequence joins TRBV2 and TRBJ1-2; D is perhaps TRBD1 (5 bases). Deletions cut 5 bases from V and 4 bases from J, with 11 bases between. This CDR3 contains 13 residues. Germline CDR1 SNHLY, CDR2 FYNNEI.

This chain links TRBV11-3 with TRBJ1-2; unclear D gene. CDR1 and CDR2 (germline): SGHNT, YENEEA. Trimming removed 2 bases at V and 5 bases at J, with 12 bases between. This CDR3 contains 14 residues. For the CDR3, the DNA is TGTGCCAGCAGCTTAAGTCTGCAACAGTATGGCTACACCTTC. Its translation is CASSLSLQQYGYTF.

V usage is TRBV15 and J usage is TRBJ1-2; tentatively, D is TRBD1 (5 bases). The V gene's germline CDR1 is LNHNV and CDR2 YYDKDF (reference sequence). The CDR3 length is 13 residues. Trimming removed 5 bases from V and 1 base from J, with 8 bases in between. CDR3 sequence reads: CATSGGGNYGYTF. DNA for the CDR3: TGTGCCACCAGCGGGGGGGGTAACTATGGCTACACCTTC.

The chain joins TRBV6-5 to TRBJ2-7, with a possible D match to TRBD1 (5 bases). V lost 6 bases to trimming and J lost 3 bases, with 15 bases between them. The CDR3 length is 14 residues. Looked up from germline, CDR1 is MNHEY and CDR2 is SVGAGI. CDR3 nucleotide sequence: TGTGCCAGCAGGGTGACAAGGGGTAACTACGAGCAGTACTTC. Amino acid sequence: CASRVTRGNYEQYF.

The CDR3 loop is CASSSGQGGIHGYTF. CDR3 coding DNA: TGTGCCAGCAGTTCAGGACAGGGCGGTATTCATGGCTACACCTTC. This chain uses TRBV28 with TRBJ1-2; 8 bases match TRBD1. The CDR3 runs 15 residues. Germline V gene sequence: CDR1 MDHEN, CDR2 SYDVKM. V lost 4 bases to trimming and J lost 6 bases; unmatched junction nucleotides: 10.

This clone came up once. V gene TRBV6-5 combines with J gene TRBJ1-5; 10 nucleotides align to TRBD1. Trimming removed 6 bases from V and 2 bases from J; junction bases left unmatched: 1. CDR3 length: 14 residues. Germline V CDR1 and CDR2: MNHEY, SVGAGI. In DNA, the CDR3 is TGTGCCAGCAGGGACAGGGGGGGCAATCAGCCCCAGCATTTT. Amino acid sequence: CASRDRGGNQPQHF.

This chain joins TRBV28 and TRBJ2-1; 10 nucleotides match TRBD2. The V and J ends lost 4 bases and 8 bases, in that order; junction bases with no gene match: 8. CDR3 length: 15 amino acids. Germline assignment: CDR1 MDHEN and CDR2 SYDVKM. Here the CDR3 reads CASSSGASGSDEQFF. CDR3 sequence (DNA): TGTGCCAGCAGTTCCGGGGCTAGCGGGAGCGATGAGCAGTTCTTC.

V usage is TRBV10-3 and J usage is TRBJ2-3, with 12 bases matching TRBD2. The CDR3 loop spans 17 amino acids. Germline V gene lookup returns CDR1 ENHRY and CDR2 SYGVKD. V was pared by 5 bases and J by 2 bases, with 8 bases of the junction left unmatched. The CDR3 bases are TGTGCCATCAGTCCGTGGACTAGCGGGATGACCACAGATACGCAGTATTTT. Protein: CAISPWTSGMTTDTQYF.

This sequence joins TRBV4-1 and TRBJ1-2; the match to TRBD1 covers 9 bases. Germline V lookup: CDR1 MGHRA, CDR2 YSYEKL. There are 15 residues in the CDR3. V dropped 2 bases and J dropped 7; count of bases not matched to a gene: 8. The DNA of the CDR3 is TGCGCCAGCAGCCAACCGGGACAGGGTGATTTTGGCTACACCTTC. Its translation: CASSQPGQGDFGYTF.

The chain employs TRBV6-1 and TRBJ2-2; no reliable D call. The CDR3 is made up of 13 amino acids. Trimming took 6 bases from V and 6 from J, leaving 11 bases between them. Germline CDR1 is MNHNS and CDR2 is SASEGT. In DNA form, the CDR3 reads TGTGCCAGCAGCATAAGACCTGCCGGGGAGCTGTTTTTT. This encodes CASSIRPAGELFF.

The rearrangement links TRBV6-5 to TRBJ2-7, with TRBD2 identical over 8 bases. V shed 8 bases, J shed 2 bases, and the junction held 8 bases outside the gene matches. Germline V gene lookup returns CDR1 MNHEY and CDR2 SVGAGI. The CDR3 is 14 residues long. The DNA for the CDR3 is TGTGCCAGCCGGGGGGGGCTCCGAACCTACGAGCAGTACTTC. Amino acid sequence: CASRGGLRTYEQYF.

This chain joins TRBV9 and TRBJ2-1, with D possibly matching TRBD2 (5 bases). Looked up from germline, CDR1 is SGDLS and CDR2 is YYNGEE. The length of the CDR3 is 14 residues. Trimming cost V 0 bases and J 4 bases, with 8 bases left between them. The CDR3 sequence is CASSVVDFYNEQFF. In DNA form, the CDR3 reads TGTGCCAGCAGCGTAGTGGACTTTTACAATGAGCAGTTCTTC.

A few counts support this clone. The V gene is TRBV28, the J gene TRBJ2-7, with no clear D. There are 12 residues in the CDR3. Germline-derived CDR1 and CDR2 are MDHEN and SYDVKM. Trimming took off 2 bases at V and 3 bases at J, with 5 bases between the two ends. The CDR3 DNA reads TGTGCCAGCAGTTTAGACCTCTACGAGCAGTACTTC. Residues: CASSLDLYEQYF.

The V call is TRBV28, the J call TRBJ1-1; no definite D call. V gave up 3 bases and J gave up 3 bases, with 8 bases separating them. The CDR3 extends over 13 amino acids. The germline CDR1 and CDR2 sequences are MDHEN and SYDVKM. CDR3 coding DNA: TGTGCCAGCAGTTTTTGGAGGGACACTGAAGCTTTCTTT. As protein: CASSFWRDTEAFF.